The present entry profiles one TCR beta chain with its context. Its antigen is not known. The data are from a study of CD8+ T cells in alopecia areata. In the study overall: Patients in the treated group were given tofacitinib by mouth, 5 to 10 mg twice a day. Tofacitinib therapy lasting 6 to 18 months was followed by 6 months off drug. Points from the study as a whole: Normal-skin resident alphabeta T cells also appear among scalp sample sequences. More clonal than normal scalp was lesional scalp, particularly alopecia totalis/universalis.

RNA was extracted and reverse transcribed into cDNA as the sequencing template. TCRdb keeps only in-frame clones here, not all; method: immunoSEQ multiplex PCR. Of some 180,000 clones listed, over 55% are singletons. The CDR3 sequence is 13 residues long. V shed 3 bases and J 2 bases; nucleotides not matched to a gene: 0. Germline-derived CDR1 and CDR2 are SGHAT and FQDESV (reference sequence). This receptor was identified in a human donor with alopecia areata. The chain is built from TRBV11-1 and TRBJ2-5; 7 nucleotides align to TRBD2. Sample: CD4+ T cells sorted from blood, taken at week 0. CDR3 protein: CASSLGGQETQYF. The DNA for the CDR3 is TGTGCCAGCAGCTTGGGGGGGCAAGAGACCCAGTACTTC.